A selection of T cell receptor beta chains follows, all from one sample in a study of cytomegalovirus exposure and HLA in healthy donors. Sequencing used immunoSEQ multiplex PCR; TCRdb keeps in-frame clones, though not all of them. Counted here are some 220,000 clones, around 78% occurring once; the ten biggest clones make up 0.47%. The sample was PBMCs. Receptors originate from a boy under 18 in good health and CMV-seronegative. Both conserved end residues are trimmed from each CDR3. The D gene is left open where the match is weak.

d_call | j_call | v_call | cdr3_aa
TRBD1 | TRBJ2-5 | TRBV6-6 | ASSPRDSQETQY
TRBD1 | TRBJ2-1 | TRBV27 | ASSRGTDHNEQF
TRBD2 | TRBJ2-1 | TRBV30 | AWGESGRILLNEQF
- | TRBJ2-1 | TRBV6-1 | ASRWTEDNEQF
TRBD1 | TRBJ2-2 | TRBV19 | ASSGRGLITGELF
TRBD2 | TRBJ2-5 | TRBV25-1 | ASMGGSWETQY
TRBD2 | TRBJ2-3 | TRBV5-4 | ASSLDSGRSTDTQY
TRBD1 | - | TRBV2 | ASRTDREIFHEQY
TRBD1 | TRBJ2-3 | TRBV10-3 | AIRRDSDTDTQY
- | TRBJ1-1 | TRBV11-1 | ASSLGWQGNTEAF
- | TRBJ1-2 | TRBV4-1 | ASSQGARGHPMGYT
- | TRBJ1-1 | TRBV30 | AWGGKPNTEAF
TRBD1 | TRBJ1-1 | TRBV6-1 | ASRGSQGRCKAF
- | TRBJ1-5 | TRBV5-6 | ASSLGGDQPQH
TRBD2 | TRBJ2-3 | TRBV6-4 | ASSDRGGGTDTQY
- | TRBJ1-1 | TRBV7-9 | ASSHGVGGESTEAF
- | TRBJ1-2 | TRBV7-2 | ASSSSRQKGYT
- | TRBJ2-5 | TRBV5-6 | ASSQEGAEETQY
TRBD2 | TRBJ2-5 | TRBV10-3 | AISNSGPQETQY
TRBD1 | TRBJ1-1 | TRBV13 | ASSSLRDRGRRTEAF
- | TRBJ1-3 | TRBV19 | ASSTSTQGTNIGNTIY
- | TRBJ1-5 | TRBV7-9 | ASSLEGVAQPQH
- | TRBJ2-7 | TRBV4-2 | ASSQRFVDEQY
- | TRBJ2-7 | TRBV19 | ASSPIGTEGEQY
TRBD1 | TRBJ2-7 | TRBV6-1 | ASSEVRDRYSYEQY
- | TRBJ2-7 | TRBV10-3 | AISESTVGEQY
TRBD2 | TRBJ2-7 | TRBV5-1 | ASSPQLAGVNEQY
TRBD1 | TRBJ1-2 | TRBV30 | AWTLQGMYGYT
- | TRBJ1-1 | TRBV9 | ASSVVLGEGTEAF
TRBD2 | TRBJ2-1 | TRBV7-2 | ASSRTSGGVNEQF
TRBD2 | TRBJ2-5 | TRBV5-6 | ASSLTSGVTQY
TRBD1 | TRBJ2-3 | TRBV12-5 | ASGFTGGTTDTQY
- | TRBJ2-2 | TRBV19 | ASSGSRRLNTGELF
- | TRBJ1-2 | TRBV30 | AWSALIGQTYGYT
TRBD1 | - | TRBV5-6 | ASSLGTGGFDEQY
TRBD2 | TRBJ2-2 | TRBV5-1 | ASSLSGESRRGELF
TRBD1 | TRBJ1-1 | TRBV5-5 | ASSSQGADTEAF
- | TRBJ2-2 | TRBV5-4 | ASTLTGELF
TRBD2 | TRBJ2-1 | TRBV6-4 | ASSRGGNEQF
- | TRBJ2-7 | TRBV11-2 | ASSLDGEAYEQY
- | TRBJ1-5 | TRBV5-6 | ASSWGPNQPQH
TRBD1 | TRBJ1-1 | TRBV5-1 | ASSLEDRGINTEAF
TRBD2 | TRBJ2-3 | TRBV11-2 | ASSLAGGTDTQY
- | TRBJ1-1 | TRBV10-3 | ASRESGTEAF
- | TRBJ2-7 | TRBV30 | AGRDFYEQY